Listed below are T cell receptor beta chains from one sample, sequenced in a study of shared clonotypes between healthy human individuals. Clones were sequenced by immunoSEQ multiplex PCR, and TCRdb holds only the in-frame ones, with some missing. The sample has a few hundred thousand clones, around 87% seen once. Sample: memory CD8+ T cells sorted from blood. The receptors here all came from a man between 18 and 35 years old in good health. Each CDR3 is given with its conserved first and last residue. D genes are given only for firm matches. Size tells how often a clone was seen (once, few, many) or the class of an expanded clone, and some rows leave it out.

cdr3_nt	cdr3_aa	clone_size	v_call	d_call	j_call
TGTGCCAGCAGTGCAGGGGGGGTCGGGGAGCTGTTTTTT	CASSAGGVGELFF	few	TRBV27	-	TRBJ2-2
TGTGCCAGCAGTTTTATCCATAATTCACCCCTCCACTTT	CASSFIHNSPLHF	once	TRBV27	-	TRBJ1-6
TGCAGCGTTGTCGGCGGGAGTATCTCCTACGAGCAGTACTTC	CSVVGGSISYEQYF	-	TRBV29-1	TRBD2	TRBJ2-7
TGTGCCTGGACCTTTTCGGGGGGCACAGATACGCAGTATTTT	CAWTFSGGTDTQYF	-	TRBV30	-	TRBJ2-3
TGTGCCAGCAGCCTCGGGACAGCCTCTAGCACAGATACGCAGTATTTT	CASSLGTASSTDTQYF	-	TRBV5-5	TRBD1	TRBJ2-3
TGCGCCAGCAGCCTCTTCCCGGGACAGGGCGTTACGGACACTGAAGCTTTCCCCGCATTT	CASSLFPGQGVTDTEAFPAF	once	TRBV4-1	TRBD1	TRBJ1-1
TGCGCCAGCAGCTTCATGGGGGGACTTCAGCCCCAGCATTTT	CASSFMGGLQPQHF	-	TRBV5-1	-	TRBJ1-5
TGTGCCAGCAGCGGGGACACCCTAGGGGCCTACGAGCAGTACTTC	CASSGDTLGAYEQYF	once	TRBV27	-	TRBJ2-7
TGTGCCACCAGCAGAGTGGCGAACACCGGGGAGCTGTTTTTT	CATSRVANTGELFF	-	TRBV15	-	TRBJ2-2
TGCGCCAGCAGCGTCACTAGGGAGAGGGGGCGGTGGGATGAGCAGTTCTTC	CASSVTRERGRWDEQFF	-	TRBV5-1	TRBD1	TRBJ2-1
TGTGCCAGCAGTTCGAGGACAGGGTATGGTCAGCCCCAGCATTTT	CASSSRTGYGQPQHF	few	TRBV28	TRBD1	TRBJ1-5
TGCGCCAGCAGCCAAGAGTCGGCGTCAACTAATGAAAAACTGTTTTTT	CASSQESASTNEKLFF	-	TRBV4-3	-	TRBJ1-4
TGCGCCAGCAGCCAAGCCCCCCCTCTAGCGGAATCCTACAATGAGCAGTTCTTC	CASSQAPPLAESYNEQFF	once	TRBV4-3	TRBD2	TRBJ2-1
TGTGCCAGCAGTTTTTATTCGGGGGACAATGAGCAGTTCTTC	CASSFYSGDNEQFF	-	TRBV6-5	-	TRBJ2-1
TGCGCCAGCAGCCTTGACCTAGCGTCAGGGGCCTACGAGCAGTACTTC	CASSLDLASGAYEQYF	-	TRBV4-3	-	TRBJ2-7
TGCGCCAGCAGCCAAGATTCCGGGGGATACCTTAACGGGCAGTACTTC	CASSQDSGGYLNGQYF	few	TRBV4-1	-	TRBJ2-7
TGTGCCAGCAGCCCTCAAGGGGGAGACTATGGCTACACCTTC	CASSPQGGDYGYTF	-	TRBV6-5	-	TRBJ1-2
TGCGCCAGCAGCCCGATTCTAGCGGACACCTACAATGAGCAGTTCTTC	CASSPILADTYNEQFF	-	TRBV4-1	TRBD2	TRBJ2-1
TGTGCCAGCAGCCTCATAGGGCCGGGAGGACATGAAAAACTGTTTTTT	CASSLIGPGGHEKLFF	once	TRBV27	-	TRBJ1-4
TGTGCCAGCAGCTTGCTAGACAATGAGCAGTTCTTC	CASSLLDNEQFF	-	TRBV5-6	-	TRBJ2-1
TGTGCCAGCAGCGTCGAGAGTGGCACGCAGTATTTT	CASSVESGTQYF	-	TRBV9	-	TRBJ2-3
TGTGCCAGCAGCTTCTCGCGGGATCAGCCCCAGCATTTT	CASSFSRDQPQHF	-	TRBV7-9	-	TRBJ1-5
TGCGCCAGCACGGACAGCTACAATGAGCAGTTCTTC	CASTDSYNEQFF	-	TRBV10-2	-	TRBJ2-1
TGTGCCATCAACCCGGGAGGGGGTTTTAACAATGAGCAGTTCTTC	CAINPGGGFNNEQFF	-	TRBV10-3	TRBD2	TRBJ2-1
TGTGCCAGCAGCAGGAACAGGGGTTATGAAAAACTGTTTTTT	CASSRNRGYEKLFF	-	TRBV5-6	TRBD1	TRBJ1-4
TGCGCCAGCAGCTTCTTCTGGGACTCCTACGAGCAGTACTTC	CASSFFWDSYEQYF	-	TRBV5-1	-	TRBJ2-7
TGTGCCAGCAGCTTAGAACTGGTGGAGACTTATGGCAATGAGCAGTTCTTC	CASSLELVETYGNEQFF	-	TRBV7-9	-	TRBJ2-1
TGTGCCACCAGCAGCCCTTTGGGACTACTAGCCAAAAACATTCAGTACTTC	CATSSPLGLLAKNIQYF	-	TRBV15	TRBD2	TRBJ2-4
TGTGCCACCAGCAGGCATTTAGCGCAGACCTACAATGAGCAGTTCTTC	CATSRHLAQTYNEQFF	-	TRBV15	-	TRBJ2-1
TGTGCCAGCAGCCCTGGGACAGAGTACGCCTATCACACAGATACGCAGTATTTT	CASSPGTEYAYHTDTQYF	-	TRBV5-4	TRBD1	TRBJ2-3
TGTGCCATCAGTGATAACAGGCGTCACTCCTACGAGCAGTACTTC	CAISDNRRHSYEQYF	-	TRBV10-3	-	TRBJ2-7
TGCGCCAGCCCGAGCGGGAGGGAGTGCTACGAGCAGTACTTC	CASPSGRECYEQYF	-	TRBV4-3	TRBD2	TRBJ2-7
TGTGCCAGCAGCTGGGGGACAGGGGATGGGTACGAGCAGTACTTC	CASSWGTGDGYEQYF	-	TRBV7-2	TRBD1	TRBJ2-7
TGTGCCAGCAGCTTAGAGACTAGCGGGGGGGCGGAGCAGTACTTC	CASSLETSGGAEQYF	-	TRBV7-2	TRBD2	TRBJ2-7
TGCAGCGGGGTCCGGGGGCTTCATATCAATGAGCAGTTCTTC	CSGVRGLHINEQFF	-	TRBV29-1	-	TRBJ2-1
TGTGCCAGCAGCGCTACCGGGGGTAGTGAAAAACTGTTTTTT	CASSATGGSEKLFF	-	TRBV9	-	TRBJ1-4
TGTGCCAGCAGCCTCTGGAAGGTCGATTCACCCCTCCACTTT	CASSLWKVDSPLHF	-	TRBV9	-	TRBJ1-6
TGTGCCAGCAGCTTCCTGGACAGCTACGAGCAGTACTTC	CASSFLDSYEQYF	-	TRBV11-2	-	TRBJ2-7
TGTGCCAGCAGCTTATCGCAACACCGGAAGAGCACAGATACGCAGTATTTT	CASSLSQHRKSTDTQYF	-	TRBV7-9	-	TRBJ2-3
TGCGCCAGCAGCACCCTTGGAGGGTGGTTTGGATCACCCCTCCACTTT	CASSTLGGWFGSPLHF	-	TRBV5-1	-	TRBJ1-6
TGTGCCAGCAGCCAAGATAACTACGGGGAGAACACTGAAGCTTTCTTT	CASSQDNYGENTEAFF	-	TRBV4-2	-	TRBJ1-1
TGTGCCAGCAGTCCCGGTACAGTCAGGGGCAGGGAGACCCAGTACTTC	CASSPGTVRGRETQYF	-	TRBV27	-	TRBJ2-5
TGCGCCAGCACCCCAGGGGATTCACCCCTCCACTTT	CASTPGDSPLHF	-	TRBV10-2	-	TRBJ1-6
TGTGCCAGCAGTACCTACAGGGACTCTTACAATGAGCAGTTCTTC	CASSTYRDSYNEQFF	-	TRBV27	-	TRBJ2-1
TGTGCCAGTAGTATAGGACAGGGGTTGGTCTACGAGCAGTACTTC	CASSIGQGLVYEQYF	-	TRBV19	TRBD1	TRBJ2-7
TGTGCCAGCAGTGAATTGGCGGGGGCATCCTACGAGCAGTACTTC	CASSELAGASYEQYF	-	TRBV2	-	TRBJ2-7
TGTGCCAGCAGTTCTGGAGGGTGGGGCACTGAAGCTTTCTTT	CASSSGGWGTEAFF	-	TRBV7-3	-	TRBJ1-1
TGTGCCAGCAGCTTAACAGGGGGCTTAGAGACCCAGTACTTC	CASSLTGGLETQYF	-	TRBV7-9	TRBD1	TRBJ2-5
TGTGCCAGCAGCTTAAAGGGGACCTACGAGCAGTACTTC	CASSLKGTYEQYF	-	TRBV7-6	-	TRBJ2-7
TGTGCCAGTAGTATAGATCTGGGCCCTCCGGACACTGAAGCTTTCTTT	CASSIDLGPPDTEAFF	few	TRBV19	-	TRBJ1-1
TGTGCCAGCAGTGAAAGCGGGGGAGCCACAGATACGCAGTATTTT	CASSESGGATDTQYF	few	TRBV6-4	TRBD2	TRBJ2-3
TGTGCCACCAGCCCGCCGGGCGTTGGGGGATGGTATGGCTACACCTTC	CATSPPGVGGWYGYTF	-	TRBV15	-	TRBJ1-2
TGTGCCAGCAGTTACGGGCGCAGGGACTCCTACGAGCAGTACTTC	CASSYGRRDSYEQYF	-	TRBV25-1	-	TRBJ2-7
TGCGCCAGCAGCCAGGTAGGGATCGGGGATCGAAACATTCAGTACTTC	CASSQVGIGDRNIQYF	-	TRBV4-1	-	TRBJ2-4